This entry describes one TCR beta chain. The repertoire was sequenced with immunoSEQ multiplex PCR; TCRdb's copy has only in-frame clones and lacks some. The sample holds about 260,000 clones, around 87% seen once. The data originate from a study of blood T cell repertoires in COVID-19. The germline V gene encodes CDR1 MNHEY and CDR2 SMNVEV (reference sequence). With V trimmed by 6 bases and J by 3 bases, 17 bases remained unmatched. The CDR3 runs 18 residues. Material: peripheral blood. The clonotype was recovered from a woman aged 45-59 years with acute or convalescent COVID-19. The chain has TRBV27 and TRBJ2-3; 8 nucleotides line up with TRBD2. The CDR3 coding sequence is TGTGCCAGCAGCCAACCCCTGGGGGGGGGCGGGAGGACAGATACGCAGTATTTT. Residues: CASSQPLGGGGRTDTQYF.